This T cell receptor beta chain was sequenced during a study of shared clonotypes between healthy human individuals (TCRdb year 2020). Notes on the research overall: A couple of women and a few men aged 18 to 49 years were included in the cohort. To estimate repertoire size and how much clonotype sharing occurs between individuals, the study deeply sequenced the blood TCR repertoires of roughly 5 healthy adults. To increase sequencing depth and limit assay-specific biases, different laboratories used diverse techniques to prepare libraries and sequence TCR repertoires. Each donor's leukapheresis produced roughly between roughly 0.94 and 9.5 billion PBMCs. Paper-wide results and their limitations: Pairwise subsampling indicated that sequencing depth was expected to affect the degree of clonotype sharing among donors. Sampling was restricted to blood, and TCR repertoires in tissues likely differ from the TCR repertoires found in blood. The small number of donors limited the genetic and exposure-history diversity represented.

This clone was seen just once. No cognate antigen has been identified for it. Per-base qualities were not stored, and no clone one base away is much larger. Using the deep immunoSEQ assay, multiplex PCR amplified TCR CDR3 regions from genomic DNA. For each cell subset, the extracted genomic DNA was distributed evenly across all wells of several immunoSEQ 96-well plates, and each plate served as one replicate. For unsorted PBMC, approximately 0.3 ug of genomic DNA, equivalent to about 30,000 T cell genomes, went into each replicate PCR. Unsorted PBMC genomic DNA was sequenced across ten immunoSEQ deep assay plates. The purified libraries were quantified using a Qubit 3.0 fluorometer, sized with a Bioanalyzer 2100, and then quantified again using the KAPA Library Quantification kit. Every immunoSEQ 96-well plate was sequenced on a dedicated single-read 150-cycle Illumina NextSeq 550 flow cell. The paper's data handling went like this. Because only junctional sequences without quality scores were contained in the immunoSEQ output, filtering matching that applied to full-length reads could not be performed. Sequences were annotated with PyIR, a Python wrapper for IgBLAST v1.9, using IMGT germline references to assign V/J genes and CDR3. Reads with weak V/J assignments (E-value above 1e-6), missing CDR3, stop codons, out-of-frame junctions, or ambiguous translated residues were removed. V3J clonotypes were defined by identical inferred V gene, J gene, and CDR3 amino acid sequence. Percentage overlap between repertoires was calculated by dividing the number of shared unique clonotypes by the size of the smaller repertoire. Three approaches were used to assess repertoire richness: RTK rarefaction, the Chao1 estimator, and Recon v2.1 estimates of unobserved clonotypes. Imported from immuneACCESS, the table was reduced by TCRdb to in-frame sequences with V and J called. These copies leave out some clones; in studies compared against another copy, an unresolved V gene accounts for under half, and the cause of the remainder is not known. V and J calls and clone size are those listed in that table; D and trimming were worked out from the DNA. This sample is represented by nearly 500,000 clones; 60% to 85% of them were singletons. The top ten hold 10% to 15% of the sample.

Donors were healthy HIV-negative adults with no recently reported acute infections or vaccinations. Only Caucasian adults living in Nashville, Tennessee, USA were represented among the donors. For unsorted samples, about 90 million PBMCs were counted and genomic DNA was extracted with the QIAamp DNA Blood Mini kit. Blood was collected by leukapheresis, and PBMCs were isolated by Ficoll-Histopaque density gradient centrifugation and then cryopreserved in liquid nitrogen vapor phase. Sequenced: PBMCs. This TCR came from a woman aged 40 to 49 in good health. Some clones in this sample may be carry-over from other donors' samples.

The DNA is TGCGCCAGCAGCCCCCACGCGCTAGCGGGAAACGAGCAGTACTTC. Its protein product is CASSPHALAGNEQYF. The chain links TRBV4-3 with TRBJ2-7; a stretch of 9 junction bases matches TRBD2. The germline V gene provides CDR1 LGHNA and CDR2 YSLEER. Compared with germline, V lacks 4 bases and J lacks 5 bases; bases without a gene match: 9. Counted from cysteine to phenylalanine, this CDR3 has 15 amino acids. Only the CDR3 portion is preserved as DNA: 45 bases, with reading frame beginning at the first base.